Here is one TCR beta chain with its context. Its ends do not fully match the called genes, so a read error is possible. This sample's RNA came from whole unsorted tissue. These data come from a study of tumor and adjacent non-tumor tissue in lung cancer. TCRbeta libraries were built with three rounds of nested PCR, modified from ARM-PCR. TCRdb ran MiXCR on the multiplex PCR reads and lists one entry per CDR3 protein. The table has 65,000 to 70,000 distinct CDR3 sequences, roughly three fifths seen once. CDR3 length: 17 amino acids. From germline, CDR1 is SGDLS and CDR2 YYNGEE. This clonotype was sampled from a man aged 50 to 60 with non-small cell lung cancer. Sequenced material: lung tumor tissue. This sequence joins TRBV9 and TRBJ1-6; 10 bases align to TRBD1. The CDR3 coding sequence is TGTGTCAGCAGCGTAGTTACCGGGACAGGGGCGAATTCACCCCTCCACTTT. Its protein is CVSSVVTGTGANSPLHF. The full variable domain, rest sourced from reference TRBV9 and TRBJ1-6, is DSGVTQTPKHLITATGQRVTLRCSPRSGDLSVYWYQQSLDQGLQFLIQYYNGEERAKGNILERFSAQQFPDLHSELNLSSLELGDSALYFCVSSVVTGTGANSPLHFGNGTRLTVT.